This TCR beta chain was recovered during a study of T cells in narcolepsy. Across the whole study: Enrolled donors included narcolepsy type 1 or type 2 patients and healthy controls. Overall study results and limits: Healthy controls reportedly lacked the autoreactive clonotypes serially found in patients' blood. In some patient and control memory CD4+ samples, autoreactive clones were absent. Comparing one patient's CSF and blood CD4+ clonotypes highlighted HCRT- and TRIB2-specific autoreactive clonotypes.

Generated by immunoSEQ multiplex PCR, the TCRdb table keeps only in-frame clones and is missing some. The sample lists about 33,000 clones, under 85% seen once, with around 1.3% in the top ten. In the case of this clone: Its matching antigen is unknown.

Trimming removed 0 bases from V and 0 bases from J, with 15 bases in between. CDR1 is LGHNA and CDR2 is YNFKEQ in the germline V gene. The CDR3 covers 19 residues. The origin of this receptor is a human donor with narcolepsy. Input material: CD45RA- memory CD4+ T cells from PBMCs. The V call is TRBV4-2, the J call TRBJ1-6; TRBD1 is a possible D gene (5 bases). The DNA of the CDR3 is TGTGCCAGCAGCCAAGAAGAGAGGGGAGGAAGCTCCTATAATTCACCCCTCCACTTT. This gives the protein CASSQEERGGSSYNSPLHF.